This is a list of T cell receptor beta chains from one sample in a study of prognosis after radiotherapy for stage I lung cancer. TCRdb called the multiplex PCR reads again in MiXCR, with one record for every CDR3 protein. The sample consists of some 25,000 distinct CDR3 sequences, 35% to 40% of them appearing once. Here the sequenced sample was PBMCs, taken before or after stereotactic body radiation therapy (not recorded which). These receptor sequences come from a donor over 45 with non-small cell lung cancer. Both conserved end residues are part of each CDR3. The D gene is left open where the match is weak. Rows may omit the clone size; those that give it use once, few, many or a size class.

J gene,D gene,V gene,clone size,CDR3 protein,CDR3 DNA
TRBJ2-7,TRBD1,TRBV12-3/TRBV12-4,-,CASSTSGGAAYEQYF,TGTGCCAGCAGTACGTCAGGGGGCGCAGCCTACGAGCAGTACTTC
TRBJ2-7,-,TRBV7-2,many,CASSLDKGPSYEQYF,TGTGCCAGCAGCTTGGACAAGGGGCCTTCGTACGAGCAGTACTTC
TRBJ2-2,-,TRBV5-1,many,CASSLAGLNTGELFF,TGCGCCAGCAGCTTAGCGGGCCTGAACACCGGGGAGCTGTTTTTT
TRBJ1-2,-,TRBV12-3/TRBV12-4,few,CASRLTGTDKGYTF,TGTGCCAGCAGACTTACCGGGACGGACAAGGGCTACACCTTC
TRBJ1-5,-,TRBV12-3/TRBV12-4,-,CASSYEVGGAGNQPQHF,TGTGCCAGCAGTTATGAGGTGGGGGGCGCGGGCAATCAGCCCCAGCATTTT
TRBJ2-2,-,TRBV19,many,CASSIDGRGTGELFF,TGTGCCAGTAGTATAGATGGAAGGGGCACCGGGGAGCTGTTTTTT
TRBJ2-1,TRBD2,TRBV5-1,many,CASSLDGRAPGTRNNEQFF,TGCGCCAGCAGCTTGGATGGACGGGCCCCCGGGACTAGGAACAATGAGCAGTTCTTC
TRBJ1-4,-,TRBV29-1,once,CSVAERGFEKLFF,TGCAGCGTTGCCGAAAGGGGATTTGAAAAACTGTTTTTT
TRBJ2-7,-,TRBV5-1,many,CASTGFSYEQYF,TGCGCCAGCACAGGTTTTTCCTACGAGCAGTACTTC
TRBJ1-5,TRBD1,TRBV6-1,many,CATTPRDRDQPQHF,TGTGCCACTACTCCCCGGGACAGAGATCAGCCCCAGCATTTT
TRBJ2-1,TRBD2,TRBV28,many,CASRLAGANEQFF,TGTGCCAGCCGACTAGCGGGAGCCAATGAGCAGTTCTTC
TRBJ2-3,-,TRBV11-3,-,CARSLPGGGVDTQYF,TGTGCCAGAAGCTTACCAGGCGGGGGCGTGGATACGCAGTATTTT
TRBJ2-7,-,TRBV12-3/TRBV12-4,-,CASSLRGSGAISYEQYF,TGTGCCAGCAGTCTCCGCGGTAGCGGCGCCATTTCCTACGAGCAGTACTTC
TRBJ1-1,-,TRBV29-1,many,CSVEAGQNTEAFF,TGCAGCGTTGAAGCCGGACAAAACACTGAAGCTTTCTTT
TRBJ1-1,-,TRBV29-1,few,CSVHRQENTEAFF,TGCAGCGTTCATAGGCAAGAGAACACTGAAGCTTTCTTT
TRBJ2-5,-,TRBV24-1,many,CATSDAGTTQYF,TGTGCCACCAGTGACGCGGGAACTACCCAGTACTTC
TRBJ2-7,TRBD2,TRBV11-3,-,CASSTRGVGEQYF,TGTGCCAGCAGTACCCGGGGGGTCGGCGAGCAGTACTTC
TRBJ2-7,-,TRBV2,many,CASSDRAGTAYEQYF,TGTGCCAGCAGTGATAGGGCGGGGACCGCCTACGAGCAGTACTTC
TRBJ2-7,-,TRBV11-2,many,CASSLGRTYKQYF,TGTGCCAGCAGCTTAGGCAGAACCTACAAGCAGTACTTC
TRBJ1-6,-,TRBV6-1,many,CASTKQGKGSPLHF,TGTGCCAGCACCAAACAGGGAAAAGGTTCACCCCTCCACTTT
TRBJ2-7,TRBD1,TRBV5-1,many,CASSPITGGQIGQYF,TGCGCCAGCAGCCCAATAACAGGGGGCCAAATTGGGCAGTACTTC
TRBJ1-4,-,TRBV25-1,-,CASSARREKLFF,TGTGCCAGCAGTGCGAGGCGGGAAAAACTGTTTTTT
TRBJ1-2,-,TRBV20-1,once,CSARDHGADYGYTF,TGCAGTGCTAGAGATCATGGGGCGGACTATGGCTACACCTTC
TRBJ2-1,-,TRBV10-2,many,CASYGGRNEQFF,TGCGCCAGCTACGGGGGGCGCAATGAGCAGTTCTTC
TRBJ2-3,-,TRBV7-2,-,CASSLGWRTTDTQYF,TGTGCCAGCAGCTTAGGTTGGCGGACCACAGATACGCAGTATTTT
TRBJ2-1,TRBD2,TRBV7-9,many,CASSSPSGSNEQFF,TGTGCCAGCAGTTCCCCTAGCGGGAGCAATGAGCAGTTCTTC
TRBJ2-1,TRBD2,TRBV5-1,many,CASSYRLANEQFF,TGCGCCAGCAGCTACCGACTAGCTAATGAGCAGTTCTTC
TRBJ2-7,TRBD1,TRBV28,many,CASSPKTGTYEQYF,TGTGCCAGCAGTCCCAAGACAGGGACCTACGAGCAGTACTTC
TRBJ1-2,TRBD1,TRBV12-3/TRBV12-4,medium-sized,CASSTGTAYTF,TGTGCCAGCAGCACCGGGACAGCCTACACCTTC
TRBJ1-2,-,TRBV6-1,-,CASTQGTVDYGYTF,TGTGCCAGCACCCAAGGGACGGTAGACTATGGCTACACCTTC
TRBJ1-6,-,TRBV18,many,CASSPRSNNSPLHF,TGTGCCAGCTCACCGCGGAGTAATAATTCACCCCTCCACTTT
TRBJ2-2,TRBD2,TRBV12-3/TRBV12-4,many,CASLSGSNTGELFF,TGTGCCAGCCTTAGCGGGAGTAACACCGGGGAGCTGTTTTTT
TRBJ1-5,-,TRBV12-3/TRBV12-4,many,CASSLRGGSNQPQHF,TGTGCCAGCAGTTTAAGGGGAGGGAGCAATCAGCCCCAGCATTTT
TRBJ1-2,-,TRBV19,few,CASRGDGYTF,TGTGCCAGTCGGGGGGATGGCTACACCTTC
TRBJ1-2,-,TRBV5-1,-,CASSPDGSYYGYTF,TGCGCCAGCAGCCCGGACGGAAGCTACTATGGCTACACCTTC
TRBJ2-7,TRBD1,TRBV7-8,many,CASSPDREQEQYF,TGTGCCAGCAGCCCCGACAGGGAACAAGAGCAGTACTTC